This TCR beta chain was observed in a study of blood T cell repertoires in COVID-19. At the level of the study: PBMCs, B-cell-depleted T cells, or T cells were the source of the cDNA or gDNA that made up the material.

Data came from immunoSEQ multiplex PCR; TCRdb stores just in-frame clones and leaves some out. The data show about 220,000 clones, 86% seen once. This CDR3 has 15 amino acids. The germline gives CDR1 MNHEY, CDR2 SVGAGI. Trimming pared 6 bases from V and 2 bases from J, leaving 14 bases between. The specimen sequenced was PBMCs or T cells enriched from blood (not recorded which). The chain couples TRBV6-5 to TRBJ1-5; D is ambiguous. The receptor was isolated from a woman between 40 and 55 years old with acute COVID-19. The CDR3 is CASRESRLGNQPQHF. CDR3 nucleotides: TGTGCCAGCAGGGAGTCCCGTCTGGGCAATCAGCCCCAGCATTTT.